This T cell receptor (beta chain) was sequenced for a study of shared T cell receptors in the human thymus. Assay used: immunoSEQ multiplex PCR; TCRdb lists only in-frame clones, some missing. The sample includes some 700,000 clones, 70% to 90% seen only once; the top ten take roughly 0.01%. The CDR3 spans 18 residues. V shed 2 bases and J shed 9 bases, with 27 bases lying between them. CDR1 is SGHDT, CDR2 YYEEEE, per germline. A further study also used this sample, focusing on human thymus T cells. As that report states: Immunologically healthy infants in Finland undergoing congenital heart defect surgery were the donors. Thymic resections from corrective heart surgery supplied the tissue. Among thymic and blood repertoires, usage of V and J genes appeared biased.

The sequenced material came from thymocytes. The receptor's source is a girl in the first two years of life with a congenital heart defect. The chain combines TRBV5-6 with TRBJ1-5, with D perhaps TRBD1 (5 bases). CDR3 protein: CASSLSTVKWKDFAPQHF. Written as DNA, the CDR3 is TGTGCCAGCAGCTTATCGACAGTCAAATGGAAGGATTTTGCGCCCCAGCATTTT. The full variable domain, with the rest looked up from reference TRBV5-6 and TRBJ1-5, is DAGVTQSPTHLIKTRGQQVTLRCSPKSGHDTVSWYQQALGQGPQFIFQYYEEEERQRGNFPDRFSGHQFPNYSSELNVNALLLGDSALYLCASSLSTVKWKDFAPQHFGDGTRLSIL.